This TCR beta chain was sequenced in a study of CD8 T cell repertoires and HIV-1 epitope variants. This clone is medium-sized in the sample. Its specificity is unknown. Assay: immunoSEQ multiplex PCR; the TCRdb copy retains only in-frame clones and omits some. In the table there are some 5,200 clones, about three fifths of which are singletons. The V gene lost 1 base and the J gene lost 1 base, with 7 bases spanning the gap. This CDR3 contains 14 residues. The chain combines TRBV23-1 with TRBJ1-2; D gene ambiguous. TRBV23-1 counts as an open reading frame of uncertain function. Sequenced: cultured CD8+ T cells derived from PBMCs. This clonotype was sampled from a male donor with HIV. CDR3 sequence: CASSQWRLNYGYTF. CDR3 sequence (DNA): TGCGCCAGCAGTCAATGGAGGCTTAACTATGGCTACACCTTC.